A single sample is the source of the 29 T cell receptor beta chains below, sequenced in a study of beta chain features in type 1 diabetes. Study-level results: TCRB CDR3s were moderately but significantly shorter in Type 1 diabetes patients in all four CD4+ subsets.

The whole isolated RNA underwent reverse transcription, so sequencing captured expressed TCRB transcripts. TCRdb keeps only in-frame clones here, not all; method: immunoSEQ multiplex PCR. Counted here are some 270,000 clones, 11% occurring once; the ten biggest clones make up around 0.017%. Which antigens these TCRs recognize remains unknown. The sequenced sample was naive CD4+ T cells from blood. These receptors originate from a man between 25 and 39 years old with type 1 diabetes.

This clone turned up a few times. The chain employs TRBV19 and TRBJ1-5; D not certain. Germline V gene lookup returns CDR1 LNHDA and CDR2 SQIVND (reference sequence). The CDR3 runs 13 residues. Deletions cut 4 bases from V and 11 bases from J, with 15 bases between. The CDR3 reads CASSTASGIAQHF. The CDR3 region has the DNA TGTGCCAGTAGTACTGCGTCGGGTATAGCCCAGCATTTT.

This clone was detected a few times. This sequence joins TRBV15 and TRBJ1-4; D possibly corresponds to TRBD1 (5 bases). Per the germline V gene, CDR1 is LNHNV and CDR2 is YYDKDF (reference sequence). The CDR3 runs to 15 residues. Trimming pared 5 bases from V and 0 bases from J, leaving 10 bases between. CDR3 DNA: TGTGCCACCAGCCCCAGGGTATCAACTAATGAAAAACTGTTTTTT. Its translation: CATSPRVSTNEKLFF.

The V and J genes are TRBV5-4 and TRBJ2-7; D not certain. In germline, CDR1 is SGHNT, CDR2 YYREEE (reference sequence). CDR3 length: 12 residues. Deletions cut 0 bases from V and 2 bases from J, with 3 bases between. CDR3 residues: CASSLDTYEQYF. The CDR3 bases are TGTGCCAGCAGCTTGGACACCTACGAGCAGTACTTC.

The chain combines TRBV4-2 with TRBJ2-7; 9 bases match TRBD1. V was clipped by 4 bases and J by 2 bases; unmatched bases: 6. The CDR3 runs to 15 residues. CDR1 is LGHNA and CDR2 is YNFKEQ in the germline V gene. In DNA, the CDR3 is TGTGCCAGCAGCCGAGAGGGGACAGGGCCCTACGAGCAGTACTTC. Its translation is CASSREGTGPYEQYF.

This rearrangement joins TRBV4-1 to TRBJ2-3; no reliable D call. The V gene lost 2 bases and the J gene lost 4 bases, with 10 bases spanning the gap. The CDR3 runs 14 residues. Germline V gives CDR1 MGHRA, CDR2 YSYEKL. The CDR3 here is CASSQTPLPDTQYF. CDR3 sequence (DNA): TGCGCCAGCAGCCAAACTCCGCTACCAGATACGCAGTATTTT.

V gene TRBV7-2 combines with J gene TRBJ1-5; D unresolved. This CDR3 region has 13 residues. V lost 5 bases to trimming and J lost 5 bases, with 10 bases between them. Germline values: CDR1 SGHTA, CDR2 FQGNSA. For the CDR3, the DNA is TGTGCCAGCAGCCTCGAAACTGATCAGCCCCAGCATTTT. Protein sequence: CASSLETDQPQHF. The variable domain in full, with the rest retrieved from reference TRBV7-2 and TRBJ1-5, is GAGVSQSPSNKVTEKGKDVELRCDPISGHTALYWYRQSLGQGLEFLIYFQGNSAPDKSGLPSDRFSAERTGGSVSTLTIQRTQQEDSAVYLCASSLETDQPQHFGDGTRLSIL.

The J gene is TRBJ1-5, the V gene TRBV4-1; perhaps TRBD1 as D (6 bases). Trimming cost V 4 bases and J 2 bases, with 12 bases left between them. Germline-derived CDR1 and CDR2 are MGHRA and YSYEKL. The length of the CDR3 is 15 residues. CDR3 DNA: TGCGCCAGCAGCCGAGGTAGACAGGGCAATCAGCCCCAGCATTTT. This gives the protein CASSRGRQGNQPQHF.

The V call is TRBV6-5, the J call TRBJ2-7; D is uncertain. CDR1 is MNHEY and CDR2 is SVGAGI in the germline V gene. Trimming shortened V by 5 bases and J by 0 bases, and 11 bases separated the two germline ends. CDR3 length: 14 amino acids. The CDR3 loop reads CASSLTPSSYEQYF. The CDR3 nucleotides are TGTGCCAGCAGTCTGACACCGTCCTCCTACGAGCAGTACTTC.

CDR3 protein: CATSGTGGAFYEQYF. The CDR3 DNA sequence: TGTGCCACCAGCGGAACAGGGGGCGCTTTCTACGAGCAGTACTTC. This rearrangement joins TRBV15 to TRBJ2-7, with 9 nucleotides matching TRBD1. The germline V gene encodes CDR1 LNHNV and CDR2 YYDKDF (reference sequence). The CDR3 is made up of 15 amino acids. V dropped 5 bases and J dropped 3; count of bases not matched to a gene: 8. The full variable domain, with the rest looked up from reference TRBV15 and TRBJ2-7, is DAMVIQNPRYQVTQFGKPVTLSCSQTLNHNVMYWYQQKSSQAPKLLFHYYDKDFNNEADTPDNFQSRRPNTSFCFLDIRSPGLGDTAMYLCATSGTGGAFYEQYFGPGTRLTVT.

This clone was seen a few times. This rearrangement joins TRBV18 to TRBJ1-4, with D possibly matching TRBD1 (5 bases). V was shortened by 3 bases and J by 8 bases, with 10 bases between the two germline ends. This CDR3 has 13 residues. The germline CDR1 and CDR2 sequences are KGHSH and LQKENI. The CDR3 region is CASSPQGREKLFF. CDR3 nucleotide sequence: TGTGCCAGCTCACCGCAGGGCCGAGAAAAACTGTTTTTT.

The rearrangement joins TRBV5-1 to TRBJ2-7; 8 positions agree with TRBD1. The V gene's germline CDR1 is SGHRS and CDR2 YFSETQ. Trimming removed 4 bases from V and 6 bases from J; junction bases left unmatched: 9. This CDR3 comprises 14 residues. The CDR3 reads CASSRDRPSVEQYF. The DNA for the CDR3 is TGCGCCAGCAGCCGGGACAGGCCATCGGTCGAGCAGTACTTC.

This chain uses TRBV30 with TRBJ1-1; TRBD1 might be the D (6 bases). Trimming removed 3 bases at V and 1 base at J, with 9 bases between. The germline V gene has CDR1 GTSNPN and CDR2 SVGIG (reference sequence). The CDR3 has 13 residues. CDR3 protein: CAWSRQENTEAFF. Written as DNA, the CDR3 is TGTGCCTGGAGCAGACAGGAGAACACTGAAGCTTTCTTT.

The chain carries TRBV7-8 and TRBJ1-6; 8 nucleotides agree with TRBD1. The V gene end was trimmed by 5 bases and the J gene end by 14 bases; junction bases not matched to a gene: 8. The CDR3 is made up of 13 amino acids. The germline V gene encodes CDR1 SGHVS and CDR2 FQNEAQ. CDR3 amino acids: CASSEDRVRTLHF. As DNA, the CDR3 is TGTGCCAGCAGCGAGGACAGGGTTAGAACCCTCCACTTT.

This clone appeared a few times. The rearrangement links TRBV4-3 to TRBJ1-4; TRBD1 matches 10 bases. The ends lost 4 bases at V and 8 bases at J; junction bases unmatched: 4. The CDR3 is made up of 14 amino acids. Germline CDR1 LGHNA, CDR2 YSLEER. This CDR3 is CASSPGQGREKLFF. The CDR3 nucleotides are TGCGCCAGCAGCCCGGGACAGGGGAGGGAAAAACTGTTTTTT.

This chain links TRBV5-4 with TRBJ2-6; a possible D gene is TRBD2 (6 bases). Germline-derived CDR1 and CDR2 are SGHNT and YYREEE (reference sequence). This CDR3 spans 15 amino acids. V was shortened by 0 bases and J by 2 bases, with 6 bases between the two germline ends. CDR3 nucleotides: TGTGCCAGCAGCTTGGCGGGAGCTGGGGCCAACGTCCTGACTTTC. Amino acid sequence: CASSLAGAGANVLTF.

This clone was counted only a few times. The gene calls are TRBV7-9 and TRBJ1-1; D is unclear. The germline V and J ends were trimmed by 5 bases and 5 bases, with 12 bases remaining between them. This CDR3 has 13 amino acids. From germline, CDR1 is SEHNR and CDR2 FQNEAQ (reference sequence). The CDR3 region is CASSADRWTEAFF. CDR3 sequence (DNA): TGTGCCAGCAGCGCGGATCGGTGGACTGAAGCTTTCTTT.

The rearrangement joins TRBV4-1 to TRBJ1-2, with no clear D. This CDR3 contains 11 residues. CDR1 is MGHRA, CDR2 YSYEKL, per germline. V was trimmed by 2 bases and J by 9 bases, leaving 7 bases between them. CDR3 amino acids: CASSQPGSYTF. The CDR3 nucleotides read TGCGCCAGCAGCCAACCAGGTAGCTACACCTTC.

The chain has TRBV7-8 and TRBJ2-2, with 9 bases identical to TRBD2. The junction had 2 bases not matched to a gene; V was cut back by 2 bases and J by 4 bases. The germline V gene encodes CDR1 SGHVS and CDR2 FQNEAQ. The CDR3 consists of 15 residues. CDR3 loop: CASSLSRGGTGELFF. Here the CDR3 DNA reads TGTGCCAGCAGCTTATCGCGGGGGGGCACCGGGGAGCTGTTTTTT. Full variable domain (outside the CDR3, taken from reference TRBV7-8 and TRBJ2-2): GAGVSQSPRYKVAKRGQDVALRCDPISGHVSLFWYQQALGQGPEFLTYFQNEAQLDKSGLPSDRFFAERPEGSVSTLKIQRTQQEDSAVYLCASSLSRGGTGELFFGEGSRLTVL.

The rearrangement uses TRBV2 and TRBJ1-1; TRBD1 is a possible D gene (5 bases). Germline V lookup: CDR1 SNHLY, CDR2 FYNNEI. The CDR3 runs to 14 residues. V lost 4 bases to trimming and J lost 2 bases, with 11 bases between them. The CDR3 bases are TGTGCCAGCAGTGGGCTAGGGGAAAACACTGAAGCTTTCTTT. It is translated as CASSGLGENTEAFF.

This clone has a handful of counts. An end of the junction differs from the germline gene, which may be a read error. This sample includes further DNA sequences coding for the same CDR3. J is TRBJ2-7 and V is TRBV28, with D unclear. CDR1 MDHEN and CDR2 SYDVKM come from the germline V gene. CDR3 size: 13 residues. Here the CDR3 reads CASSPPGPLEQYF. For the CDR3, the DNA is TGTGCAAGCAGTCCCCCTGGGCCCCTCGAGCAGTACTTC.

The J gene is TRBJ2-3, the V gene TRBV30; 7 nucleotides match TRBD2. The CDR3 contains 13 residues. V was clipped by 5 bases and J by 1 base; unmatched bases: 3. Germline V gene sequence: CDR1 GTSNPN, CDR2 SVGIG (reference sequence). CDR3 loop: CAWGGGGTDTQYF. The CDR3 region has the DNA TGTGCCTGGGGTGGGGGGGGCACAGATACGCAGTATTTT.

The chain combines TRBV9 with TRBJ2-5; perhaps TRBD1 as D (6 bases). Germline V lookup: CDR1 SGDLS, CDR2 YYNGEE. This CDR3 region has 13 residues. V lost 1 base to trimming and J lost 4 bases, with 8 bases between them. This CDR3 reads CASSVKGGETQYF. The CDR3 DNA sequence: TGTGCCAGCAGCGTAAAAGGGGGAGAGACCCAGTACTTC.

V is TRBV20-1 and J is TRBJ2-3, with TRBD2 as a possible D gene (5 bases). V gave up 6 bases and J gave up 2 bases, with 6 bases separating them. There are 11 residues in the CDR3. CDR1 is DFQATT and CDR2 is SNEGSKA in the germline V gene (reference sequence). The CDR3 DNA is TGCAGTGCGGACTCCACAGATACGCAGTATTTT. It yields the protein CSADSTDTQYF.

The gene calls are TRBV15 and TRBJ2-4, with a weak D call TRBD2 (6 bases). This CDR3 has 13 amino acids. Germline-derived CDR1 and CDR2 are LNHNV and YYDKDF (reference sequence). V lost 11 bases to trimming and J lost 7 bases, with 18 bases between them. CDR3 loop: CAAGGPDRNIQYF. CDR3 nucleotides: TGTGCCGCCGGGGGACCAGATCGGAACATTCAGTACTTC.

This clone was detected only a few times. J is TRBJ2-3 and V is TRBV7-9; tentatively, D is TRBD2 (7 bases). CDR1 SEHNR and CDR2 FQNEAQ come from the germline V gene (reference sequence). The length of the CDR3 is 14 residues. Trimming removed 10 bases from V and 8 bases from J, with 22 bases in between. The chain's CDR3 is CATGGPIIIGTQYF. For the CDR3, the DNA is TGTGCCACCGGGGGGCCCATAATCATAGGTACGCAGTATTTT.

This chain links TRBV9 with TRBJ2-2; D possibly corresponds to TRBD1 (6 bases). The V gene lost 0 bases and the J gene lost 6 bases, with 12 bases spanning the gap. The CDR3 consists of 15 residues. Germline V lookup: CDR1 SGDLS, CDR2 YYNGEE. The CDR3 loop is CASSVAVTGSGELFF. CDR3 DNA: TGTGCCAGCAGCGTAGCTGTAACAGGGTCCGGGGAGCTGTTTTTT. The full variable domain, with the rest looked up from reference TRBV9 and TRBJ2-2, is DSGVTQTPKHLITATGQRVTLRCSPRSGDLSVYWYQQSLDQGLQFLIQYYNGEERAKGNILERFSAQQFPDLHSELNLSSLELGDSALYFCASSVAVTGSGELFFGEGSRLTVL.

This sequence joins TRBV7-8 and TRBJ1-6; D gene uncertain. Trimming removed 4 bases from V and 7 bases from J, with 20 bases in between. The CDR3 spans 17 residues. Germline V CDR1 and CDR2: SGHVS, FQNEAQ. CDR3 DNA sequence: TGTGCCAGCAGCTCCCATTGGTCGCGGGGAGCCAATTCACCCCTCCACTTT. Its protein product is CASSSHWSRGANSPLHF.

In its sample, this clone was seen a few times. CDR3 protein: CASSRRGGELFF. CDR3 DNA sequence: TGTGCCAGCAGCCGTCGCGGCGGGGAGCTGTTTTTT. The chain combines TRBV7-2 with TRBJ2-2; D remains unclear. V lost 5 bases to trimming and J lost 7 bases, with 8 bases between them. From germline, CDR1 is SGHTA and CDR2 FQGNSA. The CDR3 runs 12 residues.

This chain uses TRBV7-9 with TRBJ2-7; 9 nucleotides agree with TRBD1. The CDR3 is 14 amino acids. The V gene end was trimmed by 2 bases and the J gene end by 3 bases; junction bases not matched to a gene: 2. Germline-derived CDR1 and CDR2 are SEHNR and FQNEAQ (reference sequence). The CDR3 loop is CASSLPDRGYEQYF. Written as DNA, the CDR3 is TGTGCCAGCAGCTTACCGGACAGGGGCTACGAGCAGTACTTC.